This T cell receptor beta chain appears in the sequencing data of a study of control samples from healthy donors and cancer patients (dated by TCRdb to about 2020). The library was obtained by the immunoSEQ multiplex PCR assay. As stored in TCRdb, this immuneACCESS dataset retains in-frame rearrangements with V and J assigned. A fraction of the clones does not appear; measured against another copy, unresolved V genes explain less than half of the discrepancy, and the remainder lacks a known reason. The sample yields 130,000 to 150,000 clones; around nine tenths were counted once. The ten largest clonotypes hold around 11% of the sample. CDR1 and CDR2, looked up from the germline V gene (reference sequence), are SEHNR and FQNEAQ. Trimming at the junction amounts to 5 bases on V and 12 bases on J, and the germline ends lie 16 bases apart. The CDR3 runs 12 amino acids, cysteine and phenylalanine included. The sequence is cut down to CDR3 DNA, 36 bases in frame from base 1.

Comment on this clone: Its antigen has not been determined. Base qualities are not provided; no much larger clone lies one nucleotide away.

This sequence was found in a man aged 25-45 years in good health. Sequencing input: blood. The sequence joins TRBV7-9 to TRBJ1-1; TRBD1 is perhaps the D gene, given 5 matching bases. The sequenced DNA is TGTGCCAGCAGCCGCCTGGGGCAGGGAACTTTCTTT. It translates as CASSRLGQGTFF.